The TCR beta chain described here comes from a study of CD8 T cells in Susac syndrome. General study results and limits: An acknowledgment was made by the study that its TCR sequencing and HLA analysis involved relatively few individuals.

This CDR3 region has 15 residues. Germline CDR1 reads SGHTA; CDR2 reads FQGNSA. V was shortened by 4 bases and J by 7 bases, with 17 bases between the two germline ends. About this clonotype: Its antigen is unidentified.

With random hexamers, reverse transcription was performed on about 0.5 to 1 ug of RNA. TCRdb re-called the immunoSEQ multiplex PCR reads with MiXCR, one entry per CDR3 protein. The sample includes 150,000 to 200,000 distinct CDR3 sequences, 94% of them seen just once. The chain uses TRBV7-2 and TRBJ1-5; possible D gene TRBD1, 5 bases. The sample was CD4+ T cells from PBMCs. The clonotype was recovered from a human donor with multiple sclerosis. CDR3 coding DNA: TGTGCCAGCAGCTCATCCCCGGTGGGGGGACAGCCCCAGCATTTT. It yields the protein CASSSSPVGGQPQHF.